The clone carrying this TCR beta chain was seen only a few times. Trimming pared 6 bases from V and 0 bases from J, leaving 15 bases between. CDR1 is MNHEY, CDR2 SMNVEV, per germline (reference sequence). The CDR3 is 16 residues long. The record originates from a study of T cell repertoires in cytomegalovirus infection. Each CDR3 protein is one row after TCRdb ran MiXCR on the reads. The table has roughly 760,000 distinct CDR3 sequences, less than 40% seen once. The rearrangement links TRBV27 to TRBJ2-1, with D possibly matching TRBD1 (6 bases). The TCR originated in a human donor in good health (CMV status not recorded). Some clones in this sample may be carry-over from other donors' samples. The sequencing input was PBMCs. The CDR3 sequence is CASSRTGSPSYNEQFF. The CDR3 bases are TGTGCCAGCAGCCGTACAGGGTCCCCCTCCTACAATGAGCAGTTCTTC.